There are a few counts of the clone carrying this T cell receptor (beta chain). Its antigen is not identified. Using its own MiXCR run on the RT-PCR reads, TCRdb lists one record per CDR3 protein. The sample lists some 850,000 distinct CDR3 sequences, less than 20% occurring once. Germline V gene sequence: CDR1 MNHNS, CDR2 SASEGT. V lost 6 bases and J 1 base, leaving 17 bases between the germline ends. This CDR3 is 16 amino acids long. These data originate in a study of response to subunit inactivated influenza vaccine. General study findings and limits: The authors proposed limited new T cell recruitment per seasonal influenza vaccination.

The receptor was isolated from a man in his fifties who received an inactivated influenza vaccine. The source was PBMCs from blood, collected less than 6 days after vaccination. This chain connects TRBV6-1 to TRBJ2-3; possible D gene TRBD2, 5 bases. The CDR3 loop reads CASSSRGSEGTDTQYF. In DNA form, the CDR3 reads TGTGCCAGCAGCTCCAGAGGGAGCGAGGGCACAGATACGCAGTATTTT.